This TCR beta chain was captured in a study of tumor and adjacent non-tumor tissue in lung cancer. Three rounds of nested PCR, following a modified ARM-PCR protocol, produced the TCRbeta library. MiXCR, applied by TCRdb to the multiplex PCR reads, yields one record per CDR3 protein. The sample holds roughly 120,000 distinct CDR3 sequences, 84% seen once. RNA was extracted from bulk tissue without any cell sorting. This clonotype appeared a single time. The target antigen is unknown. A read error may produce the germline difference seen at one junction end. Study-wide results and limits: TCR diversity was significantly greater in tumor than normal lung tissue.

Germline loops: CDR1 SGHNT, CDR2 YENEEA. The CDR3 consists of 13 residues. J is TRBJ2-1 and V is TRBV11-3; weak D call: TRBD2 (6 bases). The sample was lung tumor tissue. This TCR derives from a man between 65 and 85 years old with non-small cell lung cancer. The CDR3 protein is CGSSAGGYNEQFF. DNA of the CDR3: TGTGGCAGCAGTGCCGGGGGCTACAATGAGCAGTTCTTC. The whole variable domain, remainder taken from reference TRBV11-3 and TRBJ2-1, is EAGVVQSPRYKIIEKKQPVAFWCNPISGHNTLYWYLQNLGQGPELLIRYENEEAVDDSQLPKDRFSAERLKGVDSTLKIQPAELGDSAVYLCGSSAGGYNEQFFGPGTRLTVL.